The 2 T cell receptor beta chains below come from one sample, sequenced in a study of blood T cell repertoires in COVID-19 (dated by TCRdb to between 2020 and 2021). Library method: the immunoSEQ multiplex PCR assay. This is the immuneACCESS table as TCRdb keeps it, with only in-frame sequences that have V and J called. A part of the clones is gone; compared with another copy, unresolved V genes explain less than half, and the rest is unexplained. Counted in this sample were about 96,000 clones; 85% to 90% of them appeared once. The ten largest clones represent more than 3.5% of the sample. Sequencing used peripheral blood. All receptors come from a human donor with COVID-19, enrolled during active disease. The donor label of this sample is uncertain.

This chain uses TRBV10-3 with TRBJ2-5, with TRBD2 identical over 16 bases. This CDR3 region has 18 residues. Germline CDR1 reads ENHRY; CDR2 reads SYGVKD. V shed 3 bases and J 3 bases; nucleotides not matched to a gene: 7. CDR3 coding DNA: TGTGCCATCAGTGACTCGACCGGGACTAGCGGGAGGGAAGAGACCCAGTACTTC. It yields the protein CAISDSTGTSGREETQYF.

This chain connects TRBV11-3 to TRBJ2-7; 7 bases match TRBD1. The CDR3 totals 14 residues. Germline assignment: CDR1 SGHNT and CDR2 YENEEA. V dropped 2 bases and J dropped 2; count of bases not matched to a gene: 3. The CDR3 here is CASSLNRGAYEQYF. CDR3 bases: TGTGCCAGCAGCTTAAACAGGGGAGCCTACGAGCAGTACTTC.